The T cell receptor beta chain described here comes from a study of T cells in Graves' hyperthyroidism and ophthalmopathy. As for this clonotype: The antigen is undetermined.

V trimming: 4 bases; J trimming: 7 bases; junction bases outside the gene matches: 5. This CDR3 is 14 amino acids long. CDR1 is LGHDT and CDR2 is YNNKEL in the germline V gene (reference sequence). Study-wide results and limits: Ophthalmopathy was distinguished from stable hyperthyroidism by 13 V-J signatures.

From RNA transcripts, TCR beta CDR3 regions were amplified. The HTBI set primed first-round TCR CDR3 RT-PCR. TCRdb reanalysed the multiplex PCR reads using MiXCR and keeps one entry per CDR3 protein. The table includes about 570,000 distinct CDR3 sequences, 46% detected once. Sequenced sample: peripheral blood or thyroid tissue (not recorded which). The sequence was collected from an adult woman with Graves' disease, either hyperthyroidism or ophthalmopathy (not recorded which). The chain joins TRBV3-1 to TRBJ2-5; 11 bases align to TRBD1. The CDR3 loop reads CASSLGTGGRTQYF. The CDR3 bases are TGTGCCAGCAGCCTTGGGACAGGGGGAAGGACCCAGTACTTC.